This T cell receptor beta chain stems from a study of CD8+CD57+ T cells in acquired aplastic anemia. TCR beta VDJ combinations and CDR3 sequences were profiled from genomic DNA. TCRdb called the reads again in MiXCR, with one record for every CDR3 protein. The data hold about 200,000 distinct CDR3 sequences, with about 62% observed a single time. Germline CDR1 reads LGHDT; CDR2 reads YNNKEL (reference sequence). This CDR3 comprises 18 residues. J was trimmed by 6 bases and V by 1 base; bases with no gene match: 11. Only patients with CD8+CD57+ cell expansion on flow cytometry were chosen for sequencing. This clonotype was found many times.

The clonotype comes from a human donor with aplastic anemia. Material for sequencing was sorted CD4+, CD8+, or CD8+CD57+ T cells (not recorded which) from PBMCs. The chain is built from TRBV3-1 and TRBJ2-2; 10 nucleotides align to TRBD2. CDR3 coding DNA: TGTGCCAGCAGCCAAGGGAGCGGGGGGGGCCCCATCCCCGGGGAGCTGTTTTTT. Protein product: CASSQGSGGGPIPGELFF.